The present T cell receptor beta chain was sequenced within a study of spatial heterogeneity in lung cancer. Across the whole study: Patients with untreated early-stage non-small cell lung cancer, numbering 72, were the donors. Alpha-chain sequences were consistently detected less often than beta-chain sequences. Study-wide results and caveats: Circulating ubiquitous expanded tumor TCRs were observed more frequently at resection than at follow-up.

As for time point: blood at routine non-recurrence follow-up after resection. Unsorted whole RNA of tumor, nontumor lung or frozen PBMC was sequenced. There are 11 residues in the CDR3. CDR1 ENHRY and CDR2 SYGVKD come from the germline V gene. The V and J ends lost 6 bases and 5 bases respectively, with 5 bases between them. One entry per CDR3 protein results from TCRdb running MiXCR on the 5' RACE reads. The sample holds about 11,000 distinct CDR3 sequences, 10% seen once. Notes on this clonotype: What it recognizes is unknown.

The TCR sequence derives from a female donor with early-stage non-small cell lung cancer. The V and J genes are TRBV10-3 and TRBJ2-1; the D is unclear. The specimen was PBMCs, collected at follow-up. The CDR3 reads CAISLNNEQFF. CDR3 bases: TGTGCCATCAGCCTGAACAATGAGCAGTTCTTC.